The TCR beta chain described here comes from a study of technical replicates of blood from a handful of donors. The CDR3 consists of 16 residues. The V gene's germline CDR1 is SGHKS and CDR2 YYEKEE (reference sequence). Trimming took 6 bases from V and 0 from J, leaving 16 bases between them. The protocol was immunoSEQ multiplex PCR, while the TCRdb copy is restricted to in-frame clones and leaves out a portion. The sample lists about 100,000 clones; 96% were seen once. Sequencing input: T cells isolated from PBMCs. V usage is TRBV5-5 and J usage is TRBJ1-3, with D possibly matching TRBD1 (5 bases). The origin of this receptor is a human donor in good health. The CDR3 is CASTQRGHYSGNTIYF. The CDR3 DNA reads TGTGCCAGCACCCAAAGAGGACACTACTCTGGAAACACCATATATTTT.